The sequence of this TCR beta chain was determined in a study of blood T cell repertoires in COVID-19. On the study more broadly: Spain, Italy and the United States supplied samples that represented acute and convalescent COVID-19. From T cells, B-cell-depleted T cells, or PBMCs came the material, which was cDNA or gDNA.

V was pared by 3 bases and J by 1 base, with 14 bases between. Germline V gene data show CDR1 as SGHRS and CDR2 as YFSETQ. CDR3 length: 16 residues. This clone was counted a single time. Source study methods: Amplification of reference gene primers was used by the study to estimate nucleated cell counts. Here immunoSEQ multiplex PCR was the method, and the copy in TCRdb shows in-frame clones only, minus some. That table supplies the V and J calls and clone size; D and trimming were determined from the DNA. The table has over 35,000 clones, around 80% seen once. This sequence was found in a man between 60 and 75 years old with active COVID-19. The genes are TRBV5-1 and TRBJ2-4; D perhaps matches TRBD2 (6 bases). The source material was peripheral blood. The CDR3 loop is CASSSSGRAAKNIQYF. The CDR3 bases are TGCGCCAGCAGCTCCAGCGGGCGGGCCGCCAAAAACATTCAGTACTTC.